Listed below are T cell receptor beta chains from one sample, sequenced in a study of OX40 agonist ivuxolimab in advanced cancers. TCRdb's copy holds only in-frame clones and misses some; the assay was immunoSEQ multiplex PCR. The sample lists 40,000 to 60,000 clones; roughly 81% were seen once. The sequencing here drew on CD4+ or CD8+ T cells sorted from blood, taken in a trial of the OX40 agonist ivuxolimab. These receptors all come from an adult with an advanced solid tumor such as melanoma, head and neck, liver or kidney cancer. CDR3s include the opening cysteine and the closing phenylalanine or tryptophan. Each record gives: V gene, J gene, D gene, clone size, CDR3 DNA, CDR3 protein. D genes are given only for firm matches. Rows may omit the clone size; those that give it use once, few, many or a size class.

V: TRBV9
J: TRBJ2-1
D: TRBD2
size: .
DNA: TGTGCCAGCAGCGTAAAACCCTACCTCGGACTAGAGCAACGCAATGAGCAGTTCTTC
CDR3: CASSVKPYLGLEQRNEQFF

V: TRBV28
J: TRBJ1-3
D: .
size: .
DNA: TGTGCCAGCAGTTTAACGCCGGACGGTGTAGCTGGAAACACCATATATTTT
CDR3: CASSLTPDGVAGNTIYF

V: TRBV7-2
J: TRBJ2-7
D: .
size: .
DNA: TGTGCCAGCAGCGATTTTTTGGAGTCGTATTACGAGCAGTACTTC
CDR3: CASSDFLESYYEQYF

V: TRBV6-6
J: TRBJ1-1
D: .
size: .
DNA: TGTGCCAGCAGTGACAGGTACACTGAAGCTTTCTTT
CDR3: CASSDRYTEAFF

V: TRBV15
J: TRBJ2-1
D: TRBD1
size: .
DNA: TGTGCCACCAGCAGAGATCGGACAGGGGGGAATGAGCAGTTCTTC
CDR3: CATSRDRTGGNEQFF

V: TRBV10-3
J: TRBJ2-7
D: .
size: .
DNA: TGTGCCACCAGGAAGGGACTTCTACGAAAACAGGAGAGCGAGCAGTACTTC
CDR3: CATRKGLLRKQESEQYF

V: TRBV5-4
J: TRBJ2-5
D: .
size: few
DNA: TGTGCCAGCAGCTATGCTGGCCTTATGAGGGAGACCCAGTACTTC
CDR3: CASSYAGLMRETQYF

V: TRBV19
J: TRBJ2-1
D: .
size: .
DNA: TGTGCCAGTAGTATAGATTCCGACCATATCAATGAGCAGTTCTTC
CDR3: CASSIDSDHINEQFF

V: TRBV6-6
J: TRBJ1-6
D: .
size: .
DNA: TGTGCCAGCAGTTATGGTGACAATTCACCCCTCCACTTT
CDR3: CASSYGDNSPLHF

V: TRBV10-1
J: TRBJ2-1
D: .
size: .
DNA: TGCGCCAGCAGTAAAGGGAACATCTACAATGAGCAGTTCTTC
CDR3: CASSKGNIYNEQFF

V: TRBV5-1
J: TRBJ2-7
D: TRBD2
size: .
DNA: TGCGCCAGCAGCTTGAAACTAGCGGGGCGTTACGAGCAGTACTTC
CDR3: CASSLKLAGRYEQYF

V: TRBV7-2
J: TRBJ1-1
D: .
size: .
DNA: TGTGCCAGCAGCTTACAGCCGAACACTGAAGCTTTCTTT
CDR3: CASSLQPNTEAFF

V: TRBV18
J: TRBJ1-3
D: .
size: .
DNA: TGTGCCAGCTCGTGGGGGGACTCTGGAAACACCATATATTTT
CDR3: CASSWGDSGNTIYF

V: TRBV4-3
J: TRBJ2-1
D: TRBD2
size: .
DNA: TGCGCCAGCAGCCAGGATGGACTAGCGGACTACAATGAGCAGTTCTTC
CDR3: CASSQDGLADYNEQFF

V: TRBV5-4
J: TRBJ2-1
D: .
size: .
DNA: TGTGCCAGCAGCGCTAGTCTTAACTCCATCGGCAATGAGCAGTTCTTC
CDR3: CASSASLNSIGNEQFF

V: TRBV6-1
J: TRBJ1-1
D: .
size: .
DNA: TGTGCCAGCAGTGGGGCAGGGGATCCGAACACTGAAGCTTTCTTT
CDR3: CASSGAGDPNTEAFF

V: TRBV2
J: TRBJ1-5
D: TRBD1
size: .
DNA: TGTGCCAGCAGTGGGACAGGGGGCTATCAGCCCCAGCATTTT
CDR3: CASSGTGGYQPQHF

V: TRBV14
J: TRBJ2-3
D: .
size: .
DNA: TGTGCCAGCAGCCAAGGGACTTCGGCAGATACGCAGTATTTT
CDR3: CASSQGTSADTQYF

V: TRBV19
J: TRBJ2-1
D: .
size: .
DNA: TGTGCCAGTAAGGGGAGCCCGATGGCGAATGAGCAGTTCTTC
CDR3: CASKGSPMANEQFF